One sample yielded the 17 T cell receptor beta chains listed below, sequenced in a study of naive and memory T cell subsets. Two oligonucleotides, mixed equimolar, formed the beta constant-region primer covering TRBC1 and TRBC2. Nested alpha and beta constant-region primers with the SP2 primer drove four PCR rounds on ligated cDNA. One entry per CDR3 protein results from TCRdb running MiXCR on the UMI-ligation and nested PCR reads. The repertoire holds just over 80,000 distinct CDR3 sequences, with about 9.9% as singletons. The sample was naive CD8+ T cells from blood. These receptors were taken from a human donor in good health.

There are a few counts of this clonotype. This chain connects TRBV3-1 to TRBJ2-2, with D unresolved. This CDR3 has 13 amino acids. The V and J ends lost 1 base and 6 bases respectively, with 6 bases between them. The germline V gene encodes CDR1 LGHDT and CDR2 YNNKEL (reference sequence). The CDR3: CASSQVVSGELFF. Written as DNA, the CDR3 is TGTGCCAGCAGCCAAGTAGTCTCCGGGGAGCTGTTTTTT.

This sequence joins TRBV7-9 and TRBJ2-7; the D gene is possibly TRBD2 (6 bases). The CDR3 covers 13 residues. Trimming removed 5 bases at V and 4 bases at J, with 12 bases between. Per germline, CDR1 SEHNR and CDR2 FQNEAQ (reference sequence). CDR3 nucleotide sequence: TGTGCCAGCAGCCTCAAGGCGGGGTACGAGCAGTACTTC. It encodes CASSLKAGYEQYF.

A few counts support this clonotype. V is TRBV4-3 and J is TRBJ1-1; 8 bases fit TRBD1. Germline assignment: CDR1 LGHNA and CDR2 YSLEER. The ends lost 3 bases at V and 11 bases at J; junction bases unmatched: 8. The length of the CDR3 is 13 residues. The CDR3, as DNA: TGCGCCAGCAGCCAGAGGACAGGGTCTGGGGCTTTCTTT. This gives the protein CASSQRTGSGAFF.

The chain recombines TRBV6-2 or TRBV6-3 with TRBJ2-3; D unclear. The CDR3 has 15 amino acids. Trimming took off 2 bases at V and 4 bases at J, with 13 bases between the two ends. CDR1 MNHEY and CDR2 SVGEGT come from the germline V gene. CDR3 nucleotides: TGTGCCAGCAGTTACGATAGAGCTAGTCCAGATACGCAGTATTTT. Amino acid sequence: CASSYDRASPDTQYF.

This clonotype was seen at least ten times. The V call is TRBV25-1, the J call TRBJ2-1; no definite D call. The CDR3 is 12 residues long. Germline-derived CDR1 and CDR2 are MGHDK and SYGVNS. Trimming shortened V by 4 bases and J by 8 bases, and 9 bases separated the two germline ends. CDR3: CASSVNPDEQFF. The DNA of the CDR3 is TGTGCCAGCAGTGTGAACCCAGATGAGCAGTTCTTC.

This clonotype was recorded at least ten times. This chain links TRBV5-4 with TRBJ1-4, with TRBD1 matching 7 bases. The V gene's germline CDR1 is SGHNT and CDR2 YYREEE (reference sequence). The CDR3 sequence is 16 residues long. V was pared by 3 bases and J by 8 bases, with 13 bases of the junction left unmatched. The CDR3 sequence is CASSSDMGQLAEKLFF. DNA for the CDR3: TGTGCCAGCAGCTCGGACATGGGACAGTTGGCCGAAAAACTGTTTTTT.

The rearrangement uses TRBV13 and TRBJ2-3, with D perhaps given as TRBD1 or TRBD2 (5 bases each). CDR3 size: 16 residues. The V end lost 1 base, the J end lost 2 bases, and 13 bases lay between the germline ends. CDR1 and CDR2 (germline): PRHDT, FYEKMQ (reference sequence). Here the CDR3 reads CASSLVSGTATDTQYF. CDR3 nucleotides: TGTGCCAGCAGCTTAGTTTCCGGGACGGCCACAGATACGCAGTATTTT.

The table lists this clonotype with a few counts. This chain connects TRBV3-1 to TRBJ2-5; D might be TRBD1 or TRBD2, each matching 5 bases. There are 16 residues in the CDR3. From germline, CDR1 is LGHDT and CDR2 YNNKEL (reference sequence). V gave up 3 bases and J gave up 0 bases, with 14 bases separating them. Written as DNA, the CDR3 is TGTGCCAGCAGCCAGGGGGTATACTCGTACCAAGAGACCCAGTACTTC. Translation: CASSQGVYSYQETQYF.

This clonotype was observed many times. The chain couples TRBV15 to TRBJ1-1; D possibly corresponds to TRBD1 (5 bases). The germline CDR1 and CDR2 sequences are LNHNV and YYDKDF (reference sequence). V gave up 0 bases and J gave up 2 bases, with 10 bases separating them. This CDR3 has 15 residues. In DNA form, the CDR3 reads TGTGCCACCAGCAGAGATCACAGGTTCAACACTGAAGCTTTCTTT. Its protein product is CATSRDHRFNTEAFF. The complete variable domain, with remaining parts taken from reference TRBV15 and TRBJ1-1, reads DAMVIQNPRYQVTQFGKPVTLSCSQTLNHNVMYWYQQKSSQAPKLLFHYYDKDFNNEADTPDNFQSRRPNTSFCFLDIRSPGLGDTAMYLCATSRDHRFNTEAFFGQGTRLTVV.

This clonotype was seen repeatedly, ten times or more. CDR3 DNA: TGCAGTGCTAGAGATACGGGACAGGTGTCCTACGAGCAGTACTTC. Residues: CSARDTGQVSYEQYF. The chain links TRBV20-1 to TRBJ2-7; 8 bases match TRBD1. Per the germline V gene, CDR1 is DFQATT and CDR2 is SNEGSKA (reference sequence). The CDR3 contains 15 residues. The trim removed 0 bases at V and 1 base at J, leaving 5 bases unmatched.

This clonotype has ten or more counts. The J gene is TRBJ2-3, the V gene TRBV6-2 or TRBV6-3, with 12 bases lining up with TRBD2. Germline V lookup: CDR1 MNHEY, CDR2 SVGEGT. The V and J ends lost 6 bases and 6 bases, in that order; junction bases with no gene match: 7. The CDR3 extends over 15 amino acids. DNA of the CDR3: TGTGCCAGCAGAAGACTAGCGGGAGAAGGTGATACGCAGTATTTT. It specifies CASRRLAGEGDTQYF.

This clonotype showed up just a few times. DNA of the CDR3: TGCAGTGCCACGGGCGGCAGGACAAACTACGAGCAGTACTTC. Encoded protein: CSATGGRTNYEQYF. This rearrangement joins TRBV20-1 to TRBJ2-7, with D tentatively TRBD1 (5 bases). The CDR3 has 14 amino acids. V was cut by 6 bases and J by 3 bases, with 18 bases left in between. Germline CDR1 is DFQATT and CDR2 is SNEGSKA (reference sequence).

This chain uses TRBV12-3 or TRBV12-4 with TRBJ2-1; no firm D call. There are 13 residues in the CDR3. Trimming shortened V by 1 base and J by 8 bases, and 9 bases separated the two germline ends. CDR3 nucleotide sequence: TGTGCCAGCAGTTTAGGGCCAGTTCATGAGCAGTTCTTC. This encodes CASSLGPVHEQFF.

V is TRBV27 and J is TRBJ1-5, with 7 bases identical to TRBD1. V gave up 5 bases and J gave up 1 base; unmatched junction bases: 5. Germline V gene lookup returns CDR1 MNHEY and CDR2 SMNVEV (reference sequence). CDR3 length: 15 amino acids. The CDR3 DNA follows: TGTGCCAGCAGTCCTTACAGGGGAAGCAATCAGCCCCAGCATTTT. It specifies CASSPYRGSNQPQHF.

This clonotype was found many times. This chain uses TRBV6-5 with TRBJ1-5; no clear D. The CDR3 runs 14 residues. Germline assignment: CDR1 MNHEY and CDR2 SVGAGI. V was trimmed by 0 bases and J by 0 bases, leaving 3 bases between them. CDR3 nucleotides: TGTGCCAGCAGTTACTCTGGTAGCAATCAGCCCCAGCATTTT. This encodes CASSYSGSNQPQHF.

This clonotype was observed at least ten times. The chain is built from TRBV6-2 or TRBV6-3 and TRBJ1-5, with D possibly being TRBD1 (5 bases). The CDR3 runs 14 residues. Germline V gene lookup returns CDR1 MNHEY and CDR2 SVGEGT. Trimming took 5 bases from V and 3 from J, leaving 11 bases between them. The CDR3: CASSETAYNQPQHF. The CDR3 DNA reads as TGTGCCAGCAGTGAGACAGCTTACAATCAGCCCCAGCATTTT.

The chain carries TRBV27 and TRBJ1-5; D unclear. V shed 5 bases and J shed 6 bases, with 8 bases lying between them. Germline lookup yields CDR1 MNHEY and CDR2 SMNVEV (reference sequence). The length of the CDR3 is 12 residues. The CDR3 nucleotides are TGTGCCAGCAGTACCGGACTTCAGCCCCAGCATTTT. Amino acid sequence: CASSTGLQPQHF.